This TCR beta chain was captured by sequencing in a study of control samples from healthy donors and cancer patients. This table comes from immunoSEQ multiplex PCR, and its TCRdb copy is limited to in-frame clones, with some not included. Found here are about 180,000 clones, around 87% of them singletons; the top ten hold about 1.4%. Germline values: CDR1 LGHNA, CDR2 YSLEER. The CDR3 is made up of 17 amino acids. The V and J ends lost 4 bases and 3 bases respectively, with 19 bases between them. The sample taken for sequencing was blood. The chain couples TRBV4-3 to TRBJ2-1, with D tentatively TRBD2 (7 bases). This TCR derives from a woman aged 45-59 years in good health. CDR3 loop: CASSPSEGGGVYNEQFF. DNA of the CDR3: TGCGCCAGCAGCCCTAGTGAGGGGGGGGGAGTCTACAATGAGCAGTTCTTC.